This TCR beta chain was recovered during a study of shared clonotypes between healthy human individuals. Overall study results and limits: It was the non-shared clonotypes that had lower generation probabilities than clonotypes shared by all four donors. Limitation of the genetic and exposure-history diversity represented came from the few donors.

CD45RA+ naive and CD45RA-negative memory subsets were separated from CD4+ cells. Assay execution proceeded at the deep level. The table came from immunoSEQ multiplex PCR; TCRdb's copy has only in-frame clones and leaves some out. The data contain approximately 340,000 clones, 73% of them singletons. The length of the CDR3 is 12 residues. Germline values: CDR1 SNHLY, CDR2 FYNNEI. Trimming took off 9 bases at V and 8 bases at J, with 13 bases between the two ends. Comments on this clone: As yet, its antigen is unknown.

Sequences were obtained from memory CD4+ T cells sorted from blood. Regarding subset: CD45RA-negative fraction. The sequence was obtained from a man aged 25 to 40 in good health. V and J are TRBV2 and TRBJ1-4, with TRBD1 as a possible D gene (6 bases). The CDR3, as DNA: TGTGCCAGTGGGACATTTGGGGAAAAACTGTTTTTT. It encodes CASGTFGEKLFF.